The rows below give T cell receptor beta chains drawn from one sample of a study of T cell changes during pregnancy in multiple sclerosis. TCRdb's table, derived via immunoSEQ multiplex PCR, lists solely in-frame clones and lacks some. The data show 90,000 to 150,000 clones, with around 93% seen just once and under 7% held by the top ten. The sequencing here drew on peripheral blood, taken before pregnancy. These receptors originate from a female donor with multiple sclerosis, enrolled in a pregnancy study. The CDR3 runs from the conserved cysteine through the conserved F or W. The D gene is left open where the match is weak. Not every row has a clone size; where given, it reads once, few, many or a size class.

abundance	d_gene	j_gene	v_gene	CDR3aa	CDR3nt
NA	NA	TRBJ1-2	TRBV7-9	CASSLAQGGYTF	TGTGCCAGCAGCTTAGCTCAGGGCGGCTACACCTTC
NA	NA	TRBJ1-3	TRBV30	CAWIGIAGNTIYF	TGTGCCTGGATCGGGATAGCTGGAAACACCATATATTTT
NA	NA	TRBJ1-4	TRBV15	CATSRDTGSSMLGEKLFF	TGTGCCACCAGCAGAGATACAGGGTCGTCAATGTTGGGGGAAAAACTGTTTTTT
NA	NA	TRBJ1-1	TRBV7-2	CASSFSGYTEAFF	TGTGCCAGCAGCTTTTCAGGGTACACTGAAGCTTTCTTT
once	TRBD2	TRBJ2-1	TRBV28	CASSLASGLYNEQFF	TGTGCCAGCAGTTTAGCTAGCGGGCTCTACAATGAGCAGTTCTTC
NA	TRBD1	TRBJ2-3	TRBV2	CASGYRGFGTDTQYF	TGTGCCAGCGGATACAGGGGGTTTGGAACAGATACGCAGTATTTT
NA	TRBD2	TRBJ2-1	TRBV9	CASSLNSGRVTPSSYNEQFF	TGTGCCAGCAGCCTAAATAGCGGGAGGGTAACCCCAAGCTCCTACAATGAGCAGTTCTTC
NA	TRBD1	TRBJ1-1	TRBV19	CASSPRGGQLNTEAFF	TGTGCCAGTAGTCCCCGAGGGGGACAGTTGAACACTGAAGCTTTCTTT
NA	NA	TRBJ1-3	TRBV21-1	CASRRDRGVSGNTIYF	TGTGCCAGTCGCCGAGACAGGGGGGTCTCTGGAAACACCATATATTTT
NA	TRBD1	TRBJ2-5	TRBV27	CASSFGQGRQETQYF	TGTGCCAGCAGTTTCGGACAGGGGCGACAAGAGACCCAGTACTTC
NA	TRBD2	TRBJ2-5	TRBV27	CASRKGLAGPHAETQYF	TGTGCCAGCAGGAAAGGACTAGCGGGCCCCCATGCAGAGACCCAGTACTTC
NA	TRBD1	TRBJ2-1	TRBV19	CASSPTGRSSEQFF	TGTGCCAGTAGCCCGACAGGGCGGTCAAGTGAGCAGTTCTTC
NA	NA	TRBJ1-1	TRBV9	CASSGGGGTEAFF	TGTGCCAGCAGCGGGGGCGGGGGCACTGAAGCTTTCTTT
NA	TRBD2	TRBJ2-2	TRBV5-1	CASSSGGETGELFF	TGCGCCAGCAGCTCTGGGGGGGAAACCGGGGAGCTGTTTTTT
NA	NA	TRBJ2-1	TRBV18	CASSPSRGEQFF	TGTGCCAGCTCACCATCCAGGGGTGAGCAGTTCTTC
NA	NA	TRBJ1-6	TRBV2	CASSNRDTSSYNSPLHF	TGTGCCAGCAGTAACCGGGACACAAGCTCCTATAATTCACCCCTCCACTTT
NA	NA	TRBJ1-1	TRBV11-2	CASSQRGRSTEAFF	TGTGCCAGCAGCCAAAGGGGTAGGAGCACTGAAGCTTTCTTT
once	TRBD1	TRBJ1-1	TRBV4-1	CASSQGRGPTEAFF	TGCGCCAGCAGCCAAGGAAGGGGGCCGACTGAAGCTTTCTTT
once	NA	TRBJ1-6	TRBV6-5	CASSMTVSPLHF	TGTGCCAGCAGCATGACAGTCTCACCCCTCCACTTT
NA	NA	TRBJ1-6	TRBV5-5	CASTPRGRGSPLHF	TGTGCCAGCACCCCCAGGGGTCGGGGCTCACCCCTCCACTTT
once	TRBD2	TRBJ2-3	TRBV28	CASSLAGVLGDTQYF	TGTGCCAGCAGCTTAGCGGGAGTCTTGGGAGATACGCAGTATTTT
once	TRBD1	TRBJ1-3	TRBV10-3	CAISVTGDIGNTIYF	TGTGCCATCAGTGTAACAGGGGATATAGGAAACACCATATATTTT
NA	NA	TRBJ2-4	TRBV28	CASSLRGSALNIQYF	TGTGCCAGCAGTCTGCGGGGCAGCGCCTTAAACATTCAGTACTTC
NA	TRBD1	TRBJ2-7	TRBV15	CATSRPRDRAYEQYF	TGTGCCACCAGCAGACCGCGGGACAGGGCCTACGAGCAGTACTTC
NA	NA	TRBJ2-7	TRBV5-6	CASSLGLTQGGSYEQYF	TGTGCCAGCAGCTTGGGACTGACCCAGGGCGGATCCTACGAGCAGTACTTC
NA	NA	TRBJ1-2	TRBV7-9	CASSLGGQAVANYGYTF	TGTGCCAGCAGCTTAGGGGGGCAGGCCGTAGCTAACTATGGCTACACCTTC
NA	NA	TRBJ2-3	TRBV6-1	CASSEAAGSSTDTQYF	TGTGCCAGCAGTGAAGCGGCGGGGTCTAGCACAGATACGCAGTATTTT
NA	TRBD1	TRBJ2-5	TRBV25-1	CASSEGDRVRETQYF	TGTGCCAGCAGTGAGGGCGACAGGGTGCGAGAGACCCAGTACTTC
NA	NA	TRBJ1-2	TRBV30	CAWSSSRTVGGYTF	TGTGCCTGGAGTTCATCCAGGACAGTCGGCGGCTACACCTTC
NA	TRBD2	TRBJ2-1	TRBV27	CASIPTGLAGGSPYNEQFF	TGTGCCAGCATTCCCACTGGCCTAGCGGGAGGTAGCCCCTACAATGAGCAGTTCTTC
NA	TRBD1	TRBJ2-3	TRBV5-1	CASKTGGGDTQYF	TGCGCCAGCAAGACAGGGGGGGGAGATACGCAGTATTTT
once	TRBD2	TRBJ2-7	TRBV27	CASSFGGDLNEQYF	TGTGCCAGCAGTTTTGGGGGGGATCTTAACGAGCAGTACTTC
NA	NA	TRBJ1-4	TRBV7-6	CASSPDSGWELFF	TGTGCCAGCAGCCCAGATTCAGGGTGGGAACTGTTTTTT
once	NA	TRBJ1-2	TRBV6-6	CASSPRGTYGYTF	TGTGCCAGCAGCCCGCGGGGTACCTATGGCTACACCTTC
NA	NA	TRBJ2-1	TRBV28	CASNIRDLGLSSYNEQFF	TGTGCCAGCAACATAAGAGACCTCGGACTGAGCTCCTACAATGAGCAGTTCTTC
few	TRBD1	TRBJ2-1	TRBV7-8	CASSSWTGGSYNEQFF	TGTGCCAGCAGCTCCTGGACAGGGGGTTCCTACAATGAGCAGTTCTTC